What follows are 21 T cell receptor beta chains derived from one specimen sequenced in a study of shared clonotypes between healthy human individuals (TCRdb year 2020). Library creation used the immunoSEQ multiplex PCR assay. TCRdb carries this immuneACCESS record with in-frame sequences only. Its versions omit some clonotypes, under half of them owing to an unresolved V gene in the studies checked, with the rest unexplained. The sample profile shows more than 2 million clones; roughly 95% of them were found once. Together, the top ten hold more than 0.1% of the sample. Sequencing input: naive CD4+ T cells sorted from blood. The sample's cell subset or site label is to be understood as: CD45RA+ positively selected. The receptors shown here come from a man younger than 35 in good health.

The CDR3 reads CASSERWVGKRTQYF. CDR3 nucleotide sequence: TGTGCCAGCAGTGAAAGATGGGTCGGTAAGCGGACCCAGTACTTC. The chain links TRBV2 to TRBJ2-5; D gene uncertain. V lost 2 bases, J lost 7 bases, and 17 bases lay in between. This CDR3 is 15 amino acids long. Germline V lookup: CDR1 SNHLY, CDR2 FYNNEI.

This clone appeared once. Additional DNA sequences in this sample encode the identical CDR3. This chain joins TRBV5-1 and TRBJ2-5; the D gene is possibly TRBD2 (6 bases). This CDR3 has 14 amino acids. Germline CDR1 is SGHRS and CDR2 is YFSETQ. V was trimmed by 4 bases and J by 1 base, leaving 11 bases between them. CDR3 region: CASSLGGGQETQYF. As DNA, the CDR3 is TGCGCCAGCAGCCTCGGGGGAGGCCAAGAGACCCAGTACTTC.

Details on this clone: The junction does not match germline at one end; this may be a read error. The chain recombines TRBV7-7 with TRBJ2-3; the D call may be TRBD1 or TRBD2 (5 bases each). The V gene's germline CDR1 is SSHAT and CDR2 FNYEAQ (reference sequence). This CDR3 contains 15 residues. DNA of the CDR3: TGTGCTAGCAGCTTGGGTCTGGGGGAGACAGATACGCAGTATTTT. Amino acids: CASSLGLGETDTQYF.

The V gene is TRBV30, the J gene TRBJ1-1; D unclear. Germline V gives CDR1 GTSNPN, CDR2 SVGIG (reference sequence). CDR3 length: 16 amino acids. V lost 1 base, J lost 0 bases, and 15 bases lay in between. The CDR3 protein is CAWSGGVAGLNTEAFF. The CDR3 DNA is TGTGCCTGGAGTGGGGGAGTGGCGGGTTTGAACACTGAAGCTTTCTTT.

The sample holds one count of this clone. This chain links TRBV12-5 with TRBJ2-1; 9 bases are a match to TRBD2. The CDR3 totals 15 residues. Germline V gives CDR1 LGHNT, CDR2 FRNRAP. J was trimmed by 3 bases and V by 4 bases; bases with no gene match: 4. The CDR3 here is CASGSGTSSYNEQFF. The DNA for the CDR3 is TGTGCTAGTGGTTCCGGGACTAGCAGCTACAATGAGCAGTTCTTC. Full variable domain (remainder filled in from reference TRBV12-5 and TRBJ2-1): DARVTQTPRHKVTEMGQEVTMRCQPILGHNTVFWYRQTMMQGLELLAYFRNRAPLDDSGMPKDRFSAEMPDATLATLKIQPSEPRDSAVYFCASGSGTSSYNEQFFGPGTRLTVL.

The V gene is TRBV7-9, the J gene TRBJ2-5; 8 bases line up with TRBD2. The J call may be faulty, since TRBJ2-7 better matches the DNA end. The CDR3 consists of 15 residues. Germline CDR1 SEHNR, CDR2 FQNEAQ (reference sequence). CDR3: CASSLEPAGAYEQYF. The CDR3 coding sequence is TGTGCCAGCAGCTTAGAGCCAGCGGGGGCCTACGAGCAGTACTTC.

In the case of this clone: Other DNA sequences in this specimen translate into the identical CDR3. The J gene is TRBJ2-5, the V gene TRBV19; D is possibly TRBD1 (6 bases). V lost 1 base and J lost 2, with 8 bases in between. The CDR3 contains 14 residues. CDR1 LNHDA and CDR2 SQIVND come from the germline V gene (reference sequence). The CDR3 is CASSIAGAQETQYF. DNA of the CDR3: TGTGCCAGTAGTATAGCAGGGGCTCAAGAGACCCAGTACTTC.

On this clone itself: This may arise from a read error, as a much more abundant clone is one base away. The same CDR3 arises from other DNA sequences in this sample as well. The rearrangement joins TRBV4-1 to TRBJ1-1; D unresolved. CDR1 and CDR2 from the germline V gene are MGHRA and YSYEKL. The CDR3 loop spans 16 amino acids. CDR3 in DNA: TGCGCCAGCAGCCAGACCGGAATAGAGCGGGCCACTGAGGCTTTCTTT. This translates into CASSQTGIERATEAFF.

The chain employs TRBV7-9 and TRBJ1-2, with D uncertain. The CDR3 sequence is 12 residues long. Deletions cut 4 bases from V and 7 bases from J, with 10 bases between. Looked up from germline, CDR1 is SEHNR and CDR2 is FQNEAQ (reference sequence). The CDR3 reads CASSSTLFGYTF. Here the CDR3 DNA reads TGTGCCAGCAGCTCCACTCTATTTGGCTACACCTTC.

A note on this clone: This clone may be a read error of a much larger clone one base away. Other nucleotide sequences in the sample specify the same CDR3. The gene calls are TRBV25-1 and TRBJ1-1, with D perhaps matching TRBD1 (5 bases). Trimming removed 3 bases from V and 1 base from J, with 6 bases in between. Germline V gene lookup returns CDR1 MGHDK and CDR2 SYGVNS. CDR3 size: 13 residues. The CDR3 DNA is TGTGCCAGCAGTGAGCAGGGGAACACTGAAGCTTTCTTT. Its translation: CASSEQGNTEAFF.

As regards this clone: This specimen includes other DNA sequences encoding the same CDR3. The V gene is TRBV5-1, the J gene TRBJ1-2, with 7 nucleotides matching TRBD1. With 4 bases clipped from V and 4 bases from J, the junction kept 4 bases outside the gene matches. This CDR3 spans 13 amino acids. The germline V gene encodes CDR1 SGHRS and CDR2 YFSETQ. CDR3 sequence reads: CASSTTGAYGYTF. The CDR3 DNA follows: TGCGCCAGCAGCACCACAGGGGCCTATGGCTACACCTTC.

The chain couples TRBV11-3 to TRBJ2-3; the D gene is possibly TRBD1 (5 bases). Looked up from germline, CDR1 is SGHNT and CDR2 is YENEEA. The V gene lost 0 bases and the J gene lost 8 bases, with 12 bases spanning the gap. The CDR3 runs 14 residues. The CDR3, as DNA: TGTGCCAGCAGCTTAGAATCGCCCCAGGGTACGCAGTATTTT. This codes for CASSLESPQGTQYF.

V gene TRBV7-6 combines with J gene TRBJ1-3; possibly TRBD1 for D (6 bases). Trimming took 0 bases from V and 2 from J, leaving 14 bases between them. The CDR3 totals 17 residues. Germline CDR1 is SGHVS and CDR2 is FNYEAQ. The CDR3 coding sequence is TGTGCCAGCAGCTTAGCGGGGCAGGGGTTTGCTGGAAACACCATATATTTT. Residues: CASSLAGQGFAGNTIYF.

The CDR3 is CASSRRLAGRGVYNEQFF. The CDR3 DNA is TGTGCCAGCAGCCGAAGACTAGCGGGAAGGGGGGTCTACAATGAGCAGTTCTTC. The J gene is TRBJ2-1, the V gene TRBV7-8; 11 bases are a match to TRBD2. V dropped 5 bases and J dropped 3; count of bases not matched to a gene: 12. The CDR3 covers 18 residues. Germline CDR1 is SGHVS and CDR2 is FQNEAQ.

This clone was detected only once. The sample holds other DNA sequences that translate to the same CDR3. The chain combines TRBV29-1 with TRBJ1-1; no reliable D call. This CDR3 has 13 amino acids. The germline V and J ends were trimmed by 4 bases and 0 bases, with 9 bases remaining between them. Germline lookup yields CDR1 SQVTM and CDR2 ANQGSEA. CDR3 DNA sequence: TGCAGCGTTGTGGGCAGAATGAACACTGAAGCTTTCTTT. The encoded protein is CSVVGRMNTEAFF. Looking up the rest from reference TRBV29-1 and TRBJ1-1 gives the full variable domain: SAVISQKPSRDICQRGTSLTIQCQVDSQVTMMFWYRQQPGQSLTLIATANQGSEATYESGFVIDKFPISRPNLTFSTLTVSNMSPEDSSIYLCSVVGRMNTEAFFGQGTRLTVV.

This sequence joins TRBV7-2 and TRBJ2-3, with TRBD2 matching 8 bases. The germline V gene encodes CDR1 SGHTA and CDR2 FQGNSA. The CDR3 runs to 16 residues. V trimming: 3 bases; J trimming: 2 bases; junction bases outside the gene matches: 7. Here the CDR3 reads CASSFPLGGVTDTQYF. CDR3 bases: TGTGCCAGCAGCTTCCCACTCGGGGGGGTCACAGATACGCAGTATTTT.

The chain couples TRBV6-1 to TRBJ2-3, with 9 bases fitting TRBD2. CDR3 length: 15 residues. The ends lost 0 bases at V and 2 bases at J; junction bases unmatched: 0. Germline CDR1 MNHNS, CDR2 SASEGT. The DNA of the CDR3 is TGTGCCAGCAGTGAAGCGGGACTAGCCACAGATACGCAGTATTTT. Protein sequence: CASSEAGLATDTQYF.

V gene TRBV5-1 combines with J gene TRBJ2-5; 8 nucleotides agree with TRBD1. Judging by the DNA end, TRBJ2-7 fits better; the J call may be wrong. This CDR3 is 14 amino acids long. Germline lookup yields CDR1 SGHRS and CDR2 YFSETQ. The CDR3 DNA sequence: TGCGCCAGCAGCTTCGGGACAGGAGTCTACGAGCAGTACTTC. Protein sequence: CASSFGTGVYEQYF.

The rearrangement links TRBV5-4 to TRBJ2-7; a possible D gene is TRBD1 (6 bases). Germline CDR1 reads SGHNT; CDR2 reads YYREEE (reference sequence). V lost 4 bases and J lost 2, with 16 bases in between. This CDR3 is built from 15 residues. The CDR3 DNA sequence: TGTGCCAGCAGCCAAGGACAGTTAAATGCCTACGAGCAGTACTTC. This sequence encodes CASSQGQLNAYEQYF.

This clone appeared a few times. V and J are TRBV28 and TRBJ1-6; no definite D call. Looked up from germline, CDR1 is MDHEN and CDR2 is SYDVKM. Deletions cut 6 bases from V and 9 bases from J, with 15 bases between. The length of the CDR3 is 14 residues. The CDR3: CASSLVPGGSPLHF. The CDR3 coding sequence is TGTGCCAGCAGCCTAGTCCCTGGCGGTTCACCCCTCCACTTT. Full variable domain (rest looked up from reference TRBV28 and TRBJ1-6): DVKVTQSSRYLVKRTGEKVFLECVQDMDHENMFWYRQDPGLGLRLIYFSYDVKMKEKGDIPEGYSVSREKKERFSLILESASTNQTSMYLCASSLVPGGSPLHFGNGTRLTVT.

This chain links TRBV10-2 with TRBJ2-5, with TRBD2 as a possible D gene (5 bases). The J call is in doubt because the DNA end fits TRBJ2-7 better. The germline V gene has CDR1 WSHSY and CDR2 SAAADI. The CDR3 is made up of 12 amino acids. DNA of the CDR3: TGCGCCAGCAGGGGTCCGGGGTACGAGCAGTACTTC. Its translation is CASRGPGYEQYF.